This TCR beta chain was found in a study of blood T cell repertoires in COVID-19. Under the authors' procedure: Researchers report that nucleated cell counts were estimated from reference gene primer amplification. TCRdb's table, derived via immunoSEQ multiplex PCR, lists solely in-frame clones and lacks some. V and J calls and clone size are given by that table; D and trimming were obtained from the DNA. The sample shows hundreds of thousands of clones, approximately 89% of them seen only once. There are 18 residues in the CDR3. The germline V gene has CDR1 MGHRA and CDR2 YSYEKL. V trimming: 3 bases; J trimming: 8 bases; junction bases outside the gene matches: 21.

Sequences were obtained from PBMCs or T cells enriched from blood (not recorded which). This receptor was taken from a man aged 35-49 years in a cohort exposed to, infected with or recovered from COVID-19 (not recorded which). The rearrangement uses TRBV4-1 and TRBJ1-1, with 7 bases that match TRBD1. The CDR3: CASSQLRDSGFWGSEAFF. The CDR3 DNA is TGCGCCAGCAGCCAGCTCCGGGACAGCGGATTTTGGGGGTCGGAAGCTTTCTTT.